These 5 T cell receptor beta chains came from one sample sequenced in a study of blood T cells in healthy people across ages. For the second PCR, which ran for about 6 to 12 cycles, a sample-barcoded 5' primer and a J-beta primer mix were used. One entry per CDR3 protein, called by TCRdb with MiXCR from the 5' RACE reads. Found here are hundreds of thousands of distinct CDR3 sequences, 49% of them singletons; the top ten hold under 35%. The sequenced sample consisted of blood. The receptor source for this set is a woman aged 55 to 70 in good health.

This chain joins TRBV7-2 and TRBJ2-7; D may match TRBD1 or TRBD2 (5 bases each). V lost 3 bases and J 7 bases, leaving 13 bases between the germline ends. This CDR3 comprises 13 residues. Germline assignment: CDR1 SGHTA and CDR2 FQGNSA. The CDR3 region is CASSFTGPGEQYF. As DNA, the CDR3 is TGTGCCAGCAGCTTTACAGGTCCGGGGGAGCAGTACTTC.

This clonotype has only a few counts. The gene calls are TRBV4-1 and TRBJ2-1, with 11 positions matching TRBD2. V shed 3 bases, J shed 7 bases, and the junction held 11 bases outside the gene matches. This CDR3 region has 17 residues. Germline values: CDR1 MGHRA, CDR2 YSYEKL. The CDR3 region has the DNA TGCGCCAGCAGCCAGGACCTCGCTAGCGGGAGGATTAATGAGCAGTTCTTC. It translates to CASSQDLASGRINEQFF.

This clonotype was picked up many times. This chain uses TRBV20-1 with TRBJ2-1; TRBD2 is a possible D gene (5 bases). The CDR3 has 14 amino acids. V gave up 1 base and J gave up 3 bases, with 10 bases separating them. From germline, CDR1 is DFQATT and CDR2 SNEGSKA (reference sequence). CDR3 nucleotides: TGCAGTGCTAGAGCCAGCGGTGACTACAATGAGCAGTTCTTC. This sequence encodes CSARASGDYNEQFF.

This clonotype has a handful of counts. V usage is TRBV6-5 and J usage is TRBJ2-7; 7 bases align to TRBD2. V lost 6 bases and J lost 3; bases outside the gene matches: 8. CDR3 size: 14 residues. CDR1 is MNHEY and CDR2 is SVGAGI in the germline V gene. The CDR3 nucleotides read TGTGCCAGCAGAAAAGGGGAGGGCCACTACGAGCAGTACTTC. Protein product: CASRKGEGHYEQYF.

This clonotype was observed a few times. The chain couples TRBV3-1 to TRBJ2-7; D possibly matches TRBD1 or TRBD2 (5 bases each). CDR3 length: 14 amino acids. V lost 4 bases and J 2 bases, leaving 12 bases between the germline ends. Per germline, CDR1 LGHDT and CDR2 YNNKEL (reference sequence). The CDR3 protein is CASSRSRDPYEQYF. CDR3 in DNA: TGTGCCAGCAGCCGATCCCGGGACCCCTACGAGCAGTACTTC.